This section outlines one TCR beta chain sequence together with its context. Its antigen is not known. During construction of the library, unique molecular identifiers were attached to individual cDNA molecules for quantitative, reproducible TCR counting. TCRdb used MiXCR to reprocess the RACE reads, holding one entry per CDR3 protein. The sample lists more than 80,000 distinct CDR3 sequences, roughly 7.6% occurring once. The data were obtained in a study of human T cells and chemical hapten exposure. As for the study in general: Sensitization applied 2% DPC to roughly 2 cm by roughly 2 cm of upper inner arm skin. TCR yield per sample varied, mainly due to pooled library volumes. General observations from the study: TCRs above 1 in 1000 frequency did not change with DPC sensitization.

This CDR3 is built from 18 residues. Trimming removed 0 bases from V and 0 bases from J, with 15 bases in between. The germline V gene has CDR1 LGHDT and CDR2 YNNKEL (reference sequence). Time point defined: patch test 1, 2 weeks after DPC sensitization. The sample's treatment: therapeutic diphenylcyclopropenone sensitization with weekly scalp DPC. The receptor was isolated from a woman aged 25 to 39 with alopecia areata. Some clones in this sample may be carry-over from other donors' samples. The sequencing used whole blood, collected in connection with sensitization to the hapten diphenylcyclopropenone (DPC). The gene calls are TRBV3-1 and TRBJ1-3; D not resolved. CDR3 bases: TGTGCCAGCAGCCAAGATCTCCGACTGACGTTCTCTGGAAACACCATATATTTT. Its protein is CASSQDLRLTFSGNTIYF.